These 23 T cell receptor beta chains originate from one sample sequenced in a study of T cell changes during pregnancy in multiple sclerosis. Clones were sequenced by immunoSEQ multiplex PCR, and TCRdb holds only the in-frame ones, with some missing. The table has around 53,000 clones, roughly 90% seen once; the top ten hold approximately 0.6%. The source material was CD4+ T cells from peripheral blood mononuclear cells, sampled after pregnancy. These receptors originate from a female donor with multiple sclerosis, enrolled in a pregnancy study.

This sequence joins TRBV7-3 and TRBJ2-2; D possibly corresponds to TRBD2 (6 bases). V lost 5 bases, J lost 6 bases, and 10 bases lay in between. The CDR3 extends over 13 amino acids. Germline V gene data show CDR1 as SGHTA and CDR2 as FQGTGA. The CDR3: CASSIGEAGELFF. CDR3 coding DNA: TGTGCCAGCAGCATCGGGGAGGCCGGGGAGCTGTTTTTT. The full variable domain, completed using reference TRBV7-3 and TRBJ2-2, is GAGVSQTPSNKVTEKGKYVELRCDPISGHTALYWYRQSLGQGPEFLIYFQGTGAADDSGLPNDRFFAVRPEGSVSTLKIQRTERGDSAVYLCASSIGEAGELFFGEGSRLTVL.

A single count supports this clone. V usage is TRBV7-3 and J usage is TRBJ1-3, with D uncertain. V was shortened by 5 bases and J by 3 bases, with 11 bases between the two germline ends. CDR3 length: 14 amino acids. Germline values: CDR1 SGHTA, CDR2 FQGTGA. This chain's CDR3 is CASSKTPGGNTIYF. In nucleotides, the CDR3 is TGTGCCAGCAGCAAGACTCCGGGTGGAAACACCATATATTTT. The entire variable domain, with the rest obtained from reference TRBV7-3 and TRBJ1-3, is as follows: GAGVSQTPSNKVTEKGKYVELRCDPISGHTALYWYRQSLGQGPEFLIYFQGTGAADDSGLPNDRFFAVRPEGSVSTLKIQRTERGDSAVYLCASSKTPGGNTIYFGEGSWLTVV.

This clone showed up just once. CDR3 loop: CASRRQGALGELFF. The CDR3 DNA reads as TGTGCCAGCAGAAGACAGGGGGCGCTTGGGGAGCTGTTTTTT. This chain connects TRBV7-2 to TRBJ2-2; 10 bases line up with TRBD1. CDR1 SGHTA and CDR2 FQGNSA come from the germline V gene. V was pared by 6 bases and J by 8 bases, with 6 bases of the junction left unmatched. The CDR3 consists of 14 residues.

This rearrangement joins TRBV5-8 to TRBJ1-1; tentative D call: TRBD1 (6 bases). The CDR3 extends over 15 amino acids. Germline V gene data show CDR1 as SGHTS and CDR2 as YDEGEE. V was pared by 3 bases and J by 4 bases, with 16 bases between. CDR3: CASSSVTTGPTEAFF. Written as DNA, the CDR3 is TGTGCCAGCAGCTCCGTGACTACAGGGCCCACTGAAGCTTTCTTT. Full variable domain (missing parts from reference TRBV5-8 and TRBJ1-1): EAGVTQSPTHLIKTRGQQATLRCSPISGHTSVYWYQQALGLGLQFLLWYDEGEERNRGNFPPRFSGRQFPNYSSELNVNALELEDSALYLCASSSVTTGPTEAFFGQGTRLTVV.

CDR3 loop: CASGRQGLYEQYF. The CDR3 nucleotides read TGTGCCAGCGGCCGACAGGGACTGTACGAGCAGTACTTC. V is TRBV11-2 and J is TRBJ2-7; perhaps TRBD1 as D (7 bases). Germline V gene sequence: CDR1 SGHAT, CDR2 FQNNGV. V shed 8 bases and J shed 4 bases, with 15 bases lying between them. This CDR3 is built from 13 residues.

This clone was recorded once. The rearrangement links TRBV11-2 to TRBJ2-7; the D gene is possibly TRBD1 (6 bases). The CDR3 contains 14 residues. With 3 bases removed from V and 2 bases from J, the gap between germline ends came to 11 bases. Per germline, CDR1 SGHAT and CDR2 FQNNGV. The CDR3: CASSFRQGTYEQYF. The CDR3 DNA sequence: TGTGCCAGCAGCTTCCGGCAGGGGACCTACGAGCAGTACTTC. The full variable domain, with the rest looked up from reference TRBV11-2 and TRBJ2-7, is EAGVAQSPRYKIIEKRQSVAFWCNPISGHATLYWYQQILGQGPKLLIQFQNNGVVDDSQLPKDRFSAERLKGVDSTLKIQPAKLEDSAVYLCASSFRQGTYEQYFGPGTRLTVT.

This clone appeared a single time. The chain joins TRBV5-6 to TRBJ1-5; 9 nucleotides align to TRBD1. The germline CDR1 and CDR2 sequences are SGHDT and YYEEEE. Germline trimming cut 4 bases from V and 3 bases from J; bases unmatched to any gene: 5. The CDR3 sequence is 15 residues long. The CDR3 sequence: CASSAGQGLNQPQHF. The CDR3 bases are TGTGCCAGCAGCGCTGGACAGGGGCTCAATCAGCCCCAGCATTTT.

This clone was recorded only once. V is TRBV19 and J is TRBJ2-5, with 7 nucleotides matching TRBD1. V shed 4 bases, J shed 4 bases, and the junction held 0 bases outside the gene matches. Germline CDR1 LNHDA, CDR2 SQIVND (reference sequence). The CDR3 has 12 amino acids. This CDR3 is CASSTGGETQYF. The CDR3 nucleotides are TGTGCCAGTAGTACAGGGGGAGAGACCCAGTACTTC.

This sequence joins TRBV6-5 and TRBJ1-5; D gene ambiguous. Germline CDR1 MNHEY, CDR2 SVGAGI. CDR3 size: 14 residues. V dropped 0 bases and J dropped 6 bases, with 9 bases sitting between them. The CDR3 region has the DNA TGTGCCAGCAGTTACTCGAGAACCGCTCAGCCCCAGCATTTT. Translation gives CASSYSRTAQPQHF.

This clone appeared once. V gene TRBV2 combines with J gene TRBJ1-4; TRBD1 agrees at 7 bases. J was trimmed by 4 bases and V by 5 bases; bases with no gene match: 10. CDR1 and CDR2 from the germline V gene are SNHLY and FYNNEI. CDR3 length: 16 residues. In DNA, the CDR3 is TGTGCCAGCAGTCTCGACAGGGTTAGGAGTAATGAAAAACTGTTTTTT. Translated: CASSLDRVRSNEKLFF.

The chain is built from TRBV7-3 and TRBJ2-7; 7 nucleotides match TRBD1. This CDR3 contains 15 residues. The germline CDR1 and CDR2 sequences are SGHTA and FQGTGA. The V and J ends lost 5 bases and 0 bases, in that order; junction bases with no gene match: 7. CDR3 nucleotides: TGTGCCAGCAGCCTCGACAGGGCTAACTCCTACGAGCAGTACTTC. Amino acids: CASSLDRANSYEQYF. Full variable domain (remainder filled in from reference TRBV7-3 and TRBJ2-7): GAGVSQTPSNKVTEKGKYVELRCDPISGHTALYWYRQSLGQGPEFLIYFQGTGAADDSGLPNDRFFAVRPEGSVSTLKIQRTERGDSAVYLCASSLDRANSYEQYFGPGTRLTVT.

In DNA form, the CDR3 reads TGTGCCAGCTCCCCAACGGTACAGGGTGATGGCTACACCTTC. Translating gives CASSPTVQGDGYTF. The V call is TRBV18, the J call TRBJ1-2, with a possible D match to TRBD1 (6 bases). The CDR3 is 14 amino acids. The germline V gene encodes CDR1 KGHSH and CDR2 LQKENI. The V end lost 6 bases, the J end lost 6 bases, and 17 bases lay between the germline ends.

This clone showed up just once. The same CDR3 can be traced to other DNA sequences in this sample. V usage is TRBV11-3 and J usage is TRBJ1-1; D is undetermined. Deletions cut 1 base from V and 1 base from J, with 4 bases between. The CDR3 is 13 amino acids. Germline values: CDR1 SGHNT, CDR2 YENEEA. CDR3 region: CASSLGQNTEAFF. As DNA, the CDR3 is TGTGCCAGCAGCTTAGGTCAGAACACTGAAGCTTTCTTT.

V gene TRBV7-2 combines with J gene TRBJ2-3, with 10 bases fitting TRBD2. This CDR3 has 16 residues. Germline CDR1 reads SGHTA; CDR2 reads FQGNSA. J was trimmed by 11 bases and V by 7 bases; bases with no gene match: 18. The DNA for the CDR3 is TGTGCCAGCAACCCGCCCGGACTAGCGGTGAAAGTGGAGCAGTATTTT. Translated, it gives CASNPPGLAVKVEQYF.

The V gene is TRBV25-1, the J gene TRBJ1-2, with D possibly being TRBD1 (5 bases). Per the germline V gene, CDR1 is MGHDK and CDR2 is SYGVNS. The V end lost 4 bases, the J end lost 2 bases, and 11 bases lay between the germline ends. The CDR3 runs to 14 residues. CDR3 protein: CASSGQPLNYGYTF. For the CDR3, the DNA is TGTGCCAGCAGTGGACAGCCCTTAAACTATGGCTACACCTTC.

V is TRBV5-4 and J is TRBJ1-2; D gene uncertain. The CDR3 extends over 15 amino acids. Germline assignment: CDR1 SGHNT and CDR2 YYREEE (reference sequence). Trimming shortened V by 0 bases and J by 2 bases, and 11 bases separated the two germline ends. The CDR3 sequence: CASSLARTRNYGYTF. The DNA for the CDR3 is TGTGCCAGCAGCTTGGCCCGCACCCGGAACTATGGCTACACCTTC.

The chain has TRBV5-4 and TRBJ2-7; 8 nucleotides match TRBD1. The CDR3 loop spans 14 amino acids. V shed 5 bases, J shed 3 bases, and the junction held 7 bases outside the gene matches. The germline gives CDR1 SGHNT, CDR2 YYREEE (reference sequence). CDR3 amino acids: CASRTWGQDYEQYF. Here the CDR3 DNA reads TGTGCCAGCAGGACGTGGGGACAGGACTACGAGCAGTACTTC.

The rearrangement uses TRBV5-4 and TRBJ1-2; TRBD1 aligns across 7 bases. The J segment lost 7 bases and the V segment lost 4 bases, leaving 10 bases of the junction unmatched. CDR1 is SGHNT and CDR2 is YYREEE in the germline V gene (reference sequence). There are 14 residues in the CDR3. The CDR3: CASSLDREQGGYTF. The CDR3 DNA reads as TGTGCCAGCAGCCTCGACAGGGAGCAGGGTGGCTACACCTTC.

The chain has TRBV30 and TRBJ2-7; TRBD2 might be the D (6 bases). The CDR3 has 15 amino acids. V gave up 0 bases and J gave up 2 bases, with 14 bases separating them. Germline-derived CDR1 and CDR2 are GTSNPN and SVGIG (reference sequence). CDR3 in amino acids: CAWSVSGRGTYEQYF. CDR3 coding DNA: TGTGCCTGGAGTGTATCGGGACGGGGGACCTACGAGCAGTACTTC.

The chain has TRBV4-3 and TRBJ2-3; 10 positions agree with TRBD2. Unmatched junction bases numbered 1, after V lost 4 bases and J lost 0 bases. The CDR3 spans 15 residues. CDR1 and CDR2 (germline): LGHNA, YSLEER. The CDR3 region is CASSPSGGSTDTQYF. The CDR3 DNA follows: TGCGCCAGCAGCCCTAGCGGGGGTAGCACAGATACGCAGTATTTT.

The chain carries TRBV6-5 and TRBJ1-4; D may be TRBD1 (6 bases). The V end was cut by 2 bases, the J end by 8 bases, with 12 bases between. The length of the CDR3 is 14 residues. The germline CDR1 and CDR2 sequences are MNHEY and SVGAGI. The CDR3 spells CASSYGGRGEKLFF. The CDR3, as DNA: TGTGCCAGCAGTTACGGGGGGAGGGGGGAAAAACTGTTTTTT.

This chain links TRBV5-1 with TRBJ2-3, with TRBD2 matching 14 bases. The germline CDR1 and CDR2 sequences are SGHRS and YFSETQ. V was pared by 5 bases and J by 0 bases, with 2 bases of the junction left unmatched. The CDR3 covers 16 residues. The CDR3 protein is CASRGLAGASTDTQYF. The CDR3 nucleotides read TGCGCCAGCAGGGGACTAGCGGGAGCTAGCACAGATACGCAGTATTTT.

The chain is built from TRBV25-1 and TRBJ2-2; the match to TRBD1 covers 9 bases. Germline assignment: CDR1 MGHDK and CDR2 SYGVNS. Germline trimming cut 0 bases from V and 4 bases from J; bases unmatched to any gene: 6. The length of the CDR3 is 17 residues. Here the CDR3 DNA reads TGTGCCAGCAGTGAATATAATTTGACAGGGGGCACCGGGGAGCTGTTTTTT. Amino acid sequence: CASSEYNLTGGTGELFF.